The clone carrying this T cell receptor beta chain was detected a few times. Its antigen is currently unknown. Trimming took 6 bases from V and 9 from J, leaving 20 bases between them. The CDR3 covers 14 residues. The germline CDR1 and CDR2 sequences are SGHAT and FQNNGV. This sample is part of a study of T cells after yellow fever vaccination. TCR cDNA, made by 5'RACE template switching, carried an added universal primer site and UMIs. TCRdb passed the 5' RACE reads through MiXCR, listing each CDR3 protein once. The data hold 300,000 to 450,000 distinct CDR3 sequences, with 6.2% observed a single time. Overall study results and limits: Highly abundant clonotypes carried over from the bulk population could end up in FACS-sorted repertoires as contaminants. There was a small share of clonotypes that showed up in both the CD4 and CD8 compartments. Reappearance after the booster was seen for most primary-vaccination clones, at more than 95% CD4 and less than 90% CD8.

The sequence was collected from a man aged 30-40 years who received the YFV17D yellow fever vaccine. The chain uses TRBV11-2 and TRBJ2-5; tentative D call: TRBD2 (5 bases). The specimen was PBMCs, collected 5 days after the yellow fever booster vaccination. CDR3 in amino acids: CASSPGLRGLAQYF. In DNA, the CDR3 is TGTGCCAGCAGTCCTGGACTGCGTGGTCTGGCCCAGTACTTC. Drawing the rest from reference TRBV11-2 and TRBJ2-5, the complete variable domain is EAGVAQSPRYKIIEKRQSVAFWCNPISGHATLYWYQQILGQGPKLLIQFQNNGVVDDSQLPKDRFSAERLKGVDSTLKIQPAKLEDSAVYLCASSPGLRGLAQYFGPGTRLLVL.